This entry features one T cell receptor (beta chain) sequence. The sample is drawn from a study of response to subunit inactivated influenza vaccine. Germline CDR1 and CDR2: MNHEY and SMNVEV (reference sequence). V was trimmed by 6 bases and J by 6 bases, leaving 18 bases between them. The CDR3 spans 15 residues. Via MiXCR, TCRdb re-called the RT-PCR reads, giving one row per CDR3 protein. The sample includes hundreds of thousands of distinct CDR3 sequences, 15% to 17% of them seen just once. Sequenced material: PBMCs from blood, taken about 11 days after vaccination. The chain links TRBV27 to TRBJ1-5; D not resolved. This TCR was recovered from a man aged 45-65 years who received an inactivated influenza vaccine. This chain's CDR3 is CASSRIREGGQPQHF. The CDR3 bases are TGTGCCAGCAGCCGAATTAGGGAGGGTGGTCAGCCCCAGCATTTT.